A single sample gave rise to the 6 T cell receptor beta chains below, sequenced in a study of follicular helper T cells after annual influenza vaccination. The method was immunoSEQ multiplex PCR; TCRdb's version includes in-frame clones alone and lacks a portion of them. This sample's clone table lists some 28 clones. Sample time point: about 6 months after 2015-2016 vaccination (tetramer sorts). The sample in question was tetramer-positive CD4+ T cells from blood, obtained 180 days after influenza vaccination. Subset denoted: HA306-318 or HA398-410 tetramer+ CD4 T cells. All receptors derive from an adult who received the influenza vaccine.

The chain has TRBV6-6 and TRBJ2-4; perhaps D is TRBD1 or TRBD2 (5 bases each). The CDR3 runs to 13 residues. Germline CDR1 is MNHNY and CDR2 is SVGAGI (reference sequence). V dropped 6 bases and J dropped 8 bases, with 14 bases sitting between them. The chain's CDR3 is CASSSNGGDIQYF. As DNA, the CDR3 is TGTGCCAGCAGCTCAAATGGGGGTGACATTCAGTACTTC.

The CDR3 DNA reads as TGTGCCAGCAGTTCAGTGACCACTGAAGCTTTCTTT. The encoded protein is CASSSVTTEAFF. The chain is built from TRBV28 and TRBJ1-1; D call uncertain. V lost 4 bases and J 4 bases, leaving 7 bases between the germline ends. In germline, CDR1 is MDHEN, CDR2 SYDVKM. The CDR3 is 12 residues long. Full variable domain (rest looked up from reference TRBV28 and TRBJ1-1): DVKVTQSSRYLVKRTGEKVFLECVQDMDHENMFWYRQDPGLGLRLIYFSYDVKMKEKGDIPEGYSVSREKKERFSLILESASTNQTSMYLCASSSVTTEAFFGQGTRLTVV.

This rearrangement joins TRBV28 to TRBJ1-4; 9 bases agree with TRBD1. Trimming at V came to 5 bases and at J to 6 bases, leaving 7 bases not matched to a gene. Germline CDR1 MDHEN, CDR2 SYDVKM. CDR3 length: 15 amino acids. CDR3 bases: TGTGCCAGCAGTACCACCGGGACAGGGTATGAAAAACTGTTTTTT. The encoded protein is CASSTTGTGYEKLFF.

This chain connects TRBV28 to TRBJ2-2; weak D call: TRBD2 (5 bases). The V end was cut by 10 bases, the J end by 1 base, with 10 bases between. CDR3 length: 13 amino acids. The germline V gene encodes CDR1 MDHEN and CDR2 SYDVKM. The CDR3 here is CAIGNQNTGELFF. In DNA, the CDR3 is TGTGCCATCGGGAACCAGAACACCGGGGAGCTGTTTTTT.

The chain uses TRBV28 and TRBJ1-1; D gene unclear. Trimming removed 6 bases at V and 10 bases at J, with 24 bases between. Germline CDR1 is MDHEN and CDR2 is SYDVKM. This CDR3 has 15 residues. The CDR3 loop reads CASSPSPGREGGAFF. CDR3 DNA sequence: TGTGCCAGCAGCCCCTCCCCCGGGAGGGAGGGTGGAGCTTTCTTT.

The V gene is TRBV28, the J gene TRBJ1-1; no definite D call. Germline-derived CDR1 and CDR2 are MDHEN and SYDVKM. Trimming shortened V by 8 bases and J by 8 bases, and 15 bases separated the two germline ends. This CDR3 is built from 12 residues. This CDR3 is CASHTVTGEAFF. The CDR3 coding sequence is TGTGCCAGCCATACAGTGACCGGGGAAGCTTTCTTT.